This T cell receptor (beta chain) emerged from a study of early T cells in non-severe SARS-CoV-2 infection. cDNA molecules, individually, were tagged with unique molecular identifiers. TCRdb re-analysed the 5' RACE reads in MiXCR, keeping a single row per CDR3 protein. The sample holds approximately 35,000 distinct CDR3 sequences, around 4.1% seen once. This clonotype was seen many times. Germline V gene sequence: CDR1 MNHEY, CDR2 SVGAGI. V lost 7 bases to trimming and J lost 3 bases, with 8 bases between them. This CDR3 spans 12 amino acids. The origin of this receptor is an adult who was a healthcare worker with PCR-confirmed SARS-CoV-2 infection or an uninfected control (not recorded which). Sequenced sample: whole blood. The V call is TRBV6-5, the J call TRBJ2-3, with D unresolved. The CDR3 bases are TGTGCCAGCAAAGCCGAAACAGATACGCAGTATTTT. It is translated as CASKAETDTQYF.